This T cell receptor beta chain was captured by sequencing in a study of blood T cell repertoires in COVID-19. The assay was immunoSEQ multiplex PCR, and TCRdb's table has in-frame clones only and misses some. Here the sample spans a few hundred thousand clones, around nine tenths being singletons. The CDR3 has 16 amino acids. With 7 bases clipped from V and 5 bases from J, the junction kept 14 bases outside the gene matches. Germline CDR1 and CDR2: SGHRS and YFSETQ. What was sequenced was PBMCs or T cells enriched from blood (not recorded which). This clonotype was obtained from a woman aged 45-60 years who had recovered from COVID-19. The chain couples TRBV5-1 to TRBJ1-4; 7 bases match TRBD1. CDR3 DNA: TGCGCCAGCCGACAGGGAGGCCTTGACTCAAATGAAAAACTGTTTTTT. This sequence encodes CASRQGGLDSNEKLFF.